This T cell receptor (beta chain) came from a study of spatial heterogeneity in lung cancer. Study-wide background: Sequence detection consistently recorded a greater number of beta-chain than alpha-chain sequences. General study findings and limits: Among blood samples, ubiquitous expanded tumor TCRs appeared more at resection than at follow-up.

This sample's time point: sample taken at primary tumor resection. The sequenced material consisted of unsorted whole RNA from tumor, nontumor lung or frozen PBMC. TCRdb reprocessed the 5' RACE reads via MiXCR and lists one record per CDR3 protein. The sample has 77,000 or so distinct CDR3 sequences, approximately 21% seen once; the top ten hold 6.2%. Details on this clonotype: Antigen unknown.

This specimen consisted of PBMCs, obtained at surgery. The clonotype was recovered from a male donor with early-stage non-small cell lung cancer.

The chain's CDR3 is CAISVDRGKGDGYTF. The DNA of the CDR3 is TGTGCCATCAGTGTGGACAGGGGGAAAGGAGATGGCTACACCTTC. This sequence joins TRBV10-3 and TRBJ1-2; 10 bases map to TRBD1. This CDR3 has 15 residues. Germline CDR1 is ENHRY and CDR2 is SYGVKD. Germline trimming cut 4 bases from V and 6 bases from J; bases unmatched to any gene: 8.